This T cell receptor beta chain was sequenced for a study of cytomegalovirus exposure and HLA in healthy donors. The study ran its PCR with 60 Vbeta and 13 Jbeta primers. Here immunoSEQ multiplex PCR was the method, and the copy in TCRdb shows in-frame clones only, minus some. The sample comprises around 100,000 clones, over 60% of which are singletons, and approximately 3.7% rests with the top ten. Turning to this clone: The antigen is unknown.

Study observations and caveats: Across donors, sequencing depth was assumed by presence/absence analyses to be roughly uniform. When a later analysis was performed, an Asian-associated ancestry cluster reportedly had fewer N-insertions than the roughly 700-donor mean. Most TCR beta V segments were productive about 87% or about 30% of the time in an earlier analysis. Per published reports, the classifier diagnosed cytomegalovirus status with high specificity and sensitivity.

Source material: PBMCs. This TCR was recovered from a female donor in good health and CMV-seropositive.

In DNA form, the CDR3 reads TGTGCCAGCTCACCAAGGCAGGGGGGCGAGCAGTACTTC. It is translated as CASSPRQGGEQYF. V and J are TRBV18 and TRBJ2-7; maybe TRBD1 (7 bases). The CDR3 covers 13 residues. V gave up 2 bases and J gave up 6 bases, with 11 bases separating them. CDR1 is KGHSH, CDR2 LQKENI, per germline.